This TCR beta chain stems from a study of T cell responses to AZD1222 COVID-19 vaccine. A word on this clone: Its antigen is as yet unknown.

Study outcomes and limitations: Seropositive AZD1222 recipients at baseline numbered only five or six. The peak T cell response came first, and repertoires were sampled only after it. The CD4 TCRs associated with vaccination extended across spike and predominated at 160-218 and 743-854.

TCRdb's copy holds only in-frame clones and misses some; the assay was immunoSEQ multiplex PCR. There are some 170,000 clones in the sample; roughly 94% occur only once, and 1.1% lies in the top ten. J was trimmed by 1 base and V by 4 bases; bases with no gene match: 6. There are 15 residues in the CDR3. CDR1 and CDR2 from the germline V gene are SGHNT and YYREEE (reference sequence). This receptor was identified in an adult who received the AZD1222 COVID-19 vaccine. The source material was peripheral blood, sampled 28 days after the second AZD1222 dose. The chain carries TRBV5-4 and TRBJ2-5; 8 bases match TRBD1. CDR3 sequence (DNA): TGTGCCAGCAGCCTACAGGGACAGGCCCAAGAGACCCAGTACTTC. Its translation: CASSLQGQAQETQYF.